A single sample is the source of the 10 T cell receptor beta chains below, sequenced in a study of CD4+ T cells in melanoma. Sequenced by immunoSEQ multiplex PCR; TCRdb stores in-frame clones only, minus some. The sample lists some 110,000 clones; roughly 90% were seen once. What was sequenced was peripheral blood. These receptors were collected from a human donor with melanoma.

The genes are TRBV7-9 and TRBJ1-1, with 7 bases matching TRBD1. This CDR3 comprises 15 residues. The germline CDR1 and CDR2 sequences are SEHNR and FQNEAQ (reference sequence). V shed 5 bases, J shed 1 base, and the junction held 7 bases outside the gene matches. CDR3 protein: CASSPRTGRNTEAFF. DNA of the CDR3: TGTGCCAGCAGCCCTAGGACAGGTCGGAACACTGAAGCTTTCTTT.

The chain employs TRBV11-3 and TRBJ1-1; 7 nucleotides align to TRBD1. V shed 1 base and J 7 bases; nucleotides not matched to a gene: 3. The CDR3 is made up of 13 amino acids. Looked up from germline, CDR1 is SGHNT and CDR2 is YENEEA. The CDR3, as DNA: TGTGCCAGCAGCTTAGGGACAGGCCATGAAGCTTTCTTT. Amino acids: CASSLGTGHEAFF.

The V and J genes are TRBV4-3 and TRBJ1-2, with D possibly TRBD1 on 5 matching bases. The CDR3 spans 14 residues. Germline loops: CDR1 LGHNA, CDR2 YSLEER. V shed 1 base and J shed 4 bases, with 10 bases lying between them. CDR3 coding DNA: TGCGCCAGCAGCCAAGGGGGCGCTGGCTATGGCTACACCTTC. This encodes CASSQGGAGYGYTF.

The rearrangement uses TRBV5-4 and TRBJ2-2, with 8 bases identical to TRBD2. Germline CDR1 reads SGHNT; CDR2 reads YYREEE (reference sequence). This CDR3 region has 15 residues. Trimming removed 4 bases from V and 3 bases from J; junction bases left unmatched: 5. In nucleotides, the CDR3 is TGTGCCAGCAGCCTCGGGGGGGTGTACACCGGGGAGCTGTTTTTT. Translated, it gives CASSLGGVYTGELFF.

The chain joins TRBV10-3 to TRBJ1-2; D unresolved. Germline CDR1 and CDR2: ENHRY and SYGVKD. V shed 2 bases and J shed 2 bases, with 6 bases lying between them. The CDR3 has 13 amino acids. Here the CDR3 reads CAISEAGNYGYTF. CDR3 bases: TGTGCCATCAGTGAGGCGGGGAACTATGGCTACACCTTC.

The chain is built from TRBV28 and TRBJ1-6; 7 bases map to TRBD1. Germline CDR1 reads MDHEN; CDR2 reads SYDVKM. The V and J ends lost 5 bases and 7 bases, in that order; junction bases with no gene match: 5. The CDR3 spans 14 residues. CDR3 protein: CASSGSRGNSPLHF. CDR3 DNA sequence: TGTGCCAGCAGTGGGTCCAGGGGGAATTCACCCCTCCACTTT.

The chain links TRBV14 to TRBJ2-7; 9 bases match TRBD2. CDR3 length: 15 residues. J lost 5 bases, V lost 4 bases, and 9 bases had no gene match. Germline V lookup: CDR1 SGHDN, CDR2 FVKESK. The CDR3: CASSRDFSGGNEQYF. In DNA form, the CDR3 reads TGTGCCAGCAGCCGAGATTTTAGCGGGGGAAACGAGCAGTACTTC. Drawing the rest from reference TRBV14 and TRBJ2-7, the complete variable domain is EAGVTQFPSHSVIEKGQTVTLRCDPISGHDNLYWYRRVMGKEIKFLLHFVKESKQDESGMPNNRFLAERTGGTYSTLKVQPAELEDSGVYFCASSRDFSGGNEQYFGPGTRLTVT.

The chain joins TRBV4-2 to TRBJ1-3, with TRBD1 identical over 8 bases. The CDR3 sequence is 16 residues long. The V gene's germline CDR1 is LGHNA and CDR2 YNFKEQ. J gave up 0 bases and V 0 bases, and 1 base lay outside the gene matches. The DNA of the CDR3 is TGTGCCAGCAGCCAAGAAGGGACAGGCTCTGGAAACACCATATATTTT. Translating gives CASSQEGTGSGNTIYF.

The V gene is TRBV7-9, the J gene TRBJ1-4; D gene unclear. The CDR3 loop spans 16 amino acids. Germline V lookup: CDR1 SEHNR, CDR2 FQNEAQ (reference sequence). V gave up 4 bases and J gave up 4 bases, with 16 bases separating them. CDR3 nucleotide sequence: TGTGCCAGCAGCTCCGCCTTTACCTTCGGTAATGAAAAACTGTTTTTT. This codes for CASSSAFTFGNEKLFF.

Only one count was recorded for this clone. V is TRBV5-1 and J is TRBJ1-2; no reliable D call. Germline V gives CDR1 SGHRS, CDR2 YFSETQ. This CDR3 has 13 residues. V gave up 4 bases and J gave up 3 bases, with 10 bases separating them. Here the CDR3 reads CASSMKGDYGYTF. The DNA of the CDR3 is TGCGCCAGCAGCATGAAGGGAGACTATGGCTACACCTTC.